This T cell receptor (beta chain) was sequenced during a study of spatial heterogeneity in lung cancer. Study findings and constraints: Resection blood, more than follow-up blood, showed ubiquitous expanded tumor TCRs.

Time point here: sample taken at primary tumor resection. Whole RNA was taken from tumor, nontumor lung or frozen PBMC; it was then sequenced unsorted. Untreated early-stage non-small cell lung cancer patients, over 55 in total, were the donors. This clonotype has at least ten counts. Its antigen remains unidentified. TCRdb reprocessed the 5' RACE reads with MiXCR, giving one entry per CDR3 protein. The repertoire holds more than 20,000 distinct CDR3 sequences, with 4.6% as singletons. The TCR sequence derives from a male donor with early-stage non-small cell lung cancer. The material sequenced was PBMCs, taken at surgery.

CDR3 protein: CATSRGETRNEQFF. The CDR3 nucleotides read TGTGCCACCAGCAGGGGAGAGACCCGCAATGAGCAGTTCTTC. The chain has TRBV15 and TRBJ2-1; D is perhaps TRBD2 (5 bases). The CDR3 has 14 amino acids. CDR1 is LNHNV, CDR2 YYDKDF, per germline (reference sequence). V was cut by 3 bases and J by 6 bases, with 12 bases left in between.